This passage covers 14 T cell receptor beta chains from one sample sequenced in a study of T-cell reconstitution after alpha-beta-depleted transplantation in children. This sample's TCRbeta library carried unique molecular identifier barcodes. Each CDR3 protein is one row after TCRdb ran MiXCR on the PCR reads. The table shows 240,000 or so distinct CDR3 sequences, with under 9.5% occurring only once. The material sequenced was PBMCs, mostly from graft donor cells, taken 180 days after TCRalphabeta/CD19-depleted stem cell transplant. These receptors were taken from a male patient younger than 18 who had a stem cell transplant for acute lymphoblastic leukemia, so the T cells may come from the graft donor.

In nucleotides, the CDR3 is TGTGCCAGCAGCCAAGTTGGAGGATGGGGGACCTACGAGCAGTACTTC. It encodes CASSQVGGWGTYEQYF. The V and J genes are TRBV4-2 and TRBJ2-7; D may correspond to TRBD1 or TRBD2 (5 bases each). The germline V and J ends were trimmed by 1 base and 2 bases, with 15 bases remaining between them. Germline V gene data show CDR1 as LGHNA and CDR2 as YNFKEQ. The CDR3 covers 16 residues.

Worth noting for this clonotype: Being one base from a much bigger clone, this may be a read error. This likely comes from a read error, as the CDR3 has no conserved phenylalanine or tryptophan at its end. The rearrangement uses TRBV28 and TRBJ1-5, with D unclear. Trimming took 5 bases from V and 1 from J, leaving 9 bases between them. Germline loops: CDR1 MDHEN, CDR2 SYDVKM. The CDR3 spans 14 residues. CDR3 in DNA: TGTGCCAGCAGTAAGGGAGGAAGCAATCAGCCCCAGCATCTT. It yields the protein CASSKGGSNQPQHL.

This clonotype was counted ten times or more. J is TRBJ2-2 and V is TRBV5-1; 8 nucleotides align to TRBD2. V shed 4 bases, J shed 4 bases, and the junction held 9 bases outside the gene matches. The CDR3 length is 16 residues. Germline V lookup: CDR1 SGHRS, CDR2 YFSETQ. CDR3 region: CASSQPGRVSTGELFF. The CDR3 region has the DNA TGCGCCAGCAGCCAGCCCGGGAGGGTCAGCACCGGGGAGCTGTTTTTT.

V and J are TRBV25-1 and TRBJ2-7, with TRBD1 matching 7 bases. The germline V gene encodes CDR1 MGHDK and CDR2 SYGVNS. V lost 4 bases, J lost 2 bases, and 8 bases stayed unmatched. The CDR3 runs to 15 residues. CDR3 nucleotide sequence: TGTGCCAGCAGTGGGTCCGGGACAGCAACCTACGAGCAGTACTTC. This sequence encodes CASSGSGTATYEQYF.

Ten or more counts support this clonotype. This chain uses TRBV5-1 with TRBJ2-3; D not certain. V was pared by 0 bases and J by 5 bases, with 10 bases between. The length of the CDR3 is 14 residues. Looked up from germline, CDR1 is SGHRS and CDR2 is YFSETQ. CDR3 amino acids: CASSLAGVGDTQYF. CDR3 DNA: TGCGCCAGCAGCTTGGCTGGGGTCGGAGATACGCAGTATTTT.

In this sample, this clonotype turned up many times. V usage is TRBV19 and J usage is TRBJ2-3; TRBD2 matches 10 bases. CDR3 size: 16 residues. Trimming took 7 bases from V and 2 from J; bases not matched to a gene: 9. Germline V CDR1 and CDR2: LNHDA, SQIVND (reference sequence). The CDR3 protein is CASNPRTSGHTDTQYF. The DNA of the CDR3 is TGTGCCAGTAACCCCCGGACTAGCGGCCACACAGATACGCAGTATTTT. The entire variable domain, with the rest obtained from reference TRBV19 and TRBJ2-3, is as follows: DGGITQSPKYLFRKEGQNVTLSCEQNLNHDAMYWYRQDPGQGLRLIYYSQIVNDFQKGDIAEGYSVSREKKESFPLTVTSAQKNPTAFYLCASNPRTSGHTDTQYFGPGTRLTVL.

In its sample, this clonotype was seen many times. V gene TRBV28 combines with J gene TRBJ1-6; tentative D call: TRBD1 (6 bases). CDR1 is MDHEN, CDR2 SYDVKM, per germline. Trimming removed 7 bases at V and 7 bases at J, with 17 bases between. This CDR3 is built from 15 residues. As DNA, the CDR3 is TGTGCCAGCAACCTGGACAGAGTATTGAATTCACCCCTCCACTTT. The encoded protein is CASNLDRVLNSPLHF.

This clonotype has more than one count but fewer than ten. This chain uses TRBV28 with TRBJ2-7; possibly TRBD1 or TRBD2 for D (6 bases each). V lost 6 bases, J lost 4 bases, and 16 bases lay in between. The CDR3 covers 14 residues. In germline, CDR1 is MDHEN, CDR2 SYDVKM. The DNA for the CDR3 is TGTGCCAGCAGCGTAGGGGGGACCGTATACGAGCAGTACTTC. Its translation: CASSVGGTVYEQYF.

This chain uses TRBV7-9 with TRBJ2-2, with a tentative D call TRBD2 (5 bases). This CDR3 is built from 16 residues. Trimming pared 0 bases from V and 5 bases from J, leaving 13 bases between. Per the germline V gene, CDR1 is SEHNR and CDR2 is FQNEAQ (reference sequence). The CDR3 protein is CASSLAFSGITGELFF. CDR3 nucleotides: TGTGCCAGCAGCTTAGCCTTCAGCGGAATTACCGGGGAGCTGTTTTTT.

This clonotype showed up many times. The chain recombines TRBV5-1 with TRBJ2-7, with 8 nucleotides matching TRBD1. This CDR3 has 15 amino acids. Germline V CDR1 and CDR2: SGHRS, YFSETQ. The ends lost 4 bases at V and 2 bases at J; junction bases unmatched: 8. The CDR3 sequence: CASSRGTGLTYEQYF. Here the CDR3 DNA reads TGCGCCAGCAGCAGAGGGACAGGCCTAACCTACGAGCAGTACTTC. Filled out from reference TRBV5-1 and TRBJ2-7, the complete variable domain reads KAGVTQTPRYLIKTRGQQVTLSCSPISGHRSVSWYQQTPGQGLQFLFEYFSETQRNKGNFPGRFSGRQFSNSRSEMNVSTLELGDSALYLCASSRGTGLTYEQYFGPGTRLTVT.

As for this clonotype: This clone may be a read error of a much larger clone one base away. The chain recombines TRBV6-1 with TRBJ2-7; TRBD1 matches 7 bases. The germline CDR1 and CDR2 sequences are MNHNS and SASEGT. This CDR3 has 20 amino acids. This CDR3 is CASSVILDIPGQPGSYDQYF. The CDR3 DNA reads TGTGCCAGCAGTGTGATCCTGGATATTCCGGGACAGCCTGGGAGCTACGACCAGTACTTC.

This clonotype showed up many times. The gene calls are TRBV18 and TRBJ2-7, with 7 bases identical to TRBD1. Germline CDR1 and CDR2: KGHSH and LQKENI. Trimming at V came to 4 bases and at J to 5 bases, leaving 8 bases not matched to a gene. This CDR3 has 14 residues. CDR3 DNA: TGTGCCAGCTCACAATCGACAGGGTTGAACGAGCAGTACTTC. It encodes CASSQSTGLNEQYF. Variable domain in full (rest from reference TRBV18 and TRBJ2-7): NAGVMQNPRHLVRRRGQEARLRCSPMKGHSHVYWYRQLPEEGLKFMVYLQKENIIDESGMPKERFSAEFPKEGPSILRIQQVVRGDSAAYFCASSQSTGLNEQYFGPGTRLTVT.

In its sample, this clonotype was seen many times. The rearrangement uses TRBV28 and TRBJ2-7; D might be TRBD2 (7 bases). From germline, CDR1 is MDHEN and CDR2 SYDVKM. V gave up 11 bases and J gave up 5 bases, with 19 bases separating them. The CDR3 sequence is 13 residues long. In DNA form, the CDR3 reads TGTGCCGCCTCGAGGGGGGGAGACCACGAGCAGTACTTC. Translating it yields CAASRGGDHEQYF.

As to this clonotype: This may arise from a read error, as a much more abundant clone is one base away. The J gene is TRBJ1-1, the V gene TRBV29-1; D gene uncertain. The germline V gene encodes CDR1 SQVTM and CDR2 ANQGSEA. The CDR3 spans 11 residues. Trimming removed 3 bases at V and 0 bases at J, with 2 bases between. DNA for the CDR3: TGCAGCGTTGAGGTGAACACTGAAGCTTTCTTT. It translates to CSVEVNTEAFF.